This TCR beta chain was observed in a study of T cells in narcolepsy. Study observations and caveats: Reportedly, autoreactive clonotypes were serially detected in patients' blood but not controls'. Comparing one patient's CSF and blood CD4+ clonotypes highlighted HCRT- and TRIB2-specific autoreactive clonotypes.

Measured with immunoSEQ multiplex PCR; TCRdb has only the in-frame clones, and not every one. The sample includes some 29,000 clones, more than 70% of them seen just once. The CDR3 covers 20 residues. The trim removed 1 base at V and 0 bases at J, leaving 10 bases unmatched. Germline CDR1 and CDR2: KGHSH and LQKENI. On this clone itself: Its antigen is not identified.

The sample was memory (CD45RA-) CD4+ T cells from blood. This chain joins TRBV18 and TRBJ2-7, with TRBD2 matching 15 bases. The sequence derives from a human donor in good health. The CDR3: CASSPLPGLAGGSSSYEQYF. The DNA for the CDR3 is TGTGCCAGCTCACCACTTCCGGGACTAGCGGGGGGCTCCAGCTCCTACGAGCAGTACTTC.